There are many counts of the clone carrying this T cell receptor (beta chain). The data belong to a study of T cells in Graves' hyperthyroidism and ophthalmopathy. This CDR3 has 14 residues. Germline values: CDR1 ENHRY, CDR2 SYGVKD. Trimming removed 3 bases from V and 5 bases from J, with 13 bases in between. RNA transcripts gave rise to amplified TCR beta CDR3 regions. First-round RT-PCR with HTBI primers amplified the TCR CDR3 region. From the multiplex PCR reads, TCRdb called clonotypes with MiXCR, one entry per CDR3 protein. The repertoire holds 500,000 to 550,000 distinct CDR3 sequences, with roughly 20% as singletons.

This sequence joins TRBV10-3 and TRBJ1-1; TRBD1 is a possible D gene (5 bases). This sequence was found in a man between 18 and 35 years old with Graves' hyperthyroidism. The sequencing sample was made of blood. The CDR3 sequence: CAISDNRRGTEAFF. In DNA form, the CDR3 reads TGTGCCATCAGTGATAACAGGCGAGGGACTGAAGCTTTCTTT.